This T cell receptor beta chain was documented in a study of cytotoxic CD8 clonotypes in ibrutinib-treated CLL. As for the study in general: Within the patient group, eleven to twelve were relapsed/refractory and approximately 16 treatment-naive, and approximately 17 were IGHV unmutated. Response was recorded as partial in roughly 25 patients and complete in 2; at median roughly 63 months, around 15 remained remitted and roughly 12 had progressed. Regarding the study as a whole: There were few public clonotypes, and on treatment they contracted or stayed stable.

Turning to this clone: Its antigen is as yet unknown.

CDR3 length equals 15 residues. The germline CDR1 and CDR2 sequences are MGHRA and YSYEKL. V shed 1 base and J shed 1 base, with 9 bases lying between them. Some clones are missing from TCRdb's copy, which holds only in-frame ones; the method was immunoSEQ multiplex PCR. The sample has some 310,000 clones, approximately 80% seen once; the top ten hold 5% to 7%. The sequence derives from a human donor with chronic lymphocytic leukemia. Material: PBMCs, obtained before ibrutinib treatment. The chain has TRBV4-1 and TRBJ2-3; the D gene could be TRBD1 or TRBD2 (5 bases each). DNA of the CDR3: TGCGCCAGCAGCCAAGTTGGGGGACGCACAGATACGCAGTATTTT. Translating gives CASSQVGGRTDTQYF.